This T cell receptor beta chain was sequenced during a study of T cell changes during pregnancy in multiple sclerosis (dated by TCRdb to the late 2010s). With regard to the full study: The study examined how the T cell repertoire changed over the course of pregnancy in women with multiple sclerosis.

The library was built by means of the immunoSEQ multiplex PCR assay. TCRdb obtained this table from immuneACCESS and retained in-frame rearrangements with V and J assigned. These tables miss some clones; where compared with another copy, unresolved V genes account for less than half of the shortfall, and the remainder is unexplained. A total of approximately 30,000 clones appear in this sample, about 93% of them only once. Of the sample, 0.43% is held by the ten largest clones. The trim is 5 bases for V and 9 bases for J, with a gap of 8 bases between the germline ends. Reading from cysteine to phenylalanine, the CDR3 counts 11 amino acids. Only CDR3 DNA remains: 33 bases, in frame from the first base. The germline V gene (reference sequence) supplies CDR1 SEHNR and CDR2 FQNEAQ. Concerning this clone itself: Its antigen target is currently unknown. Base qualities are not provided; no much larger clone lies one nucleotide away.

The source was CD4+ T cells from peripheral blood mononuclear cells, collected after pregnancy. The source of this sequence is a female donor with multiple sclerosis, enrolled in a pregnancy study. The chain links TRBV7-9 with TRBJ2-1; the D gene lacks a confident call. Here the CDR3 is given as CASSRVGEQFF. The nucleotide sequence is given as TGTGCCAGCAGCAGAGTCGGTGAGCAGTTCTTC.